These T cell receptor beta chains were read from a single sample in a study of CD8 T cells in ankylosing spondylitis. TCRdb itself ran the 5' RACE reads through MiXCR, one entry per CDR3 protein. The table lists approximately 550,000 distinct CDR3 sequences, 10% to 15% of them singletons, with over 6.5% in the top ten. Material for sequencing was blood, either unsorted or a sorted T cell fraction (not recorded which). The source is a male donor with ankylosing spondylitis. Both conserved end residues are part of each CDR3. The order of the fields is J gene, D gene, clone size, V gene, CDR3 protein, CDR3 DNA. A D gene is named only where the DNA matches it firmly. The size of a clone is reported for some rows only, either as once, few or many, or as a class for expanded clones.

TRBJ1-2	TRBD1	few	TRBV12-3/TRBV12-4	CASSLNRGLGGYTF	TGTGCCAGCAGTCTAAACAGGGGGCTCGGCGGCTACACCTTC
TRBJ1-2	TRBD1	few	TRBV20-1	CSAPEVRGREANYGYTF	TGCAGTGCGCCAGAAGTCAGGGGGCGCGAGGCTAACTATGGCTACACCTTC
TRBJ2-5	.	many	TRBV5-1	CASSLGQLETQYF	TGCGCCAGCAGCTTGGGACAGCTAGAGACCCAGTACTTC
TRBJ2-5	.	few	TRBV18	CASSWEETQYF	TGTGCCAGCTCATGGGAAGAGACCCAGTACTTC
TRBJ2-5	TRBD1	few	TRBV10-2	CASSDQDRVRETQYF	TGCGCCAGCAGCGATCAAGACAGGGTGAGAGAGACCCAGTACTTC
TRBJ1-6	.	few	TRBV4-1	CASSQDRGAPLHF	TGCGCCAGCAGCCAAGATCGGGGAGCACCCCTCCACTTT
TRBJ2-1	.	few	TRBV11-3	CASSITNEQFF	TGTGCCAGCAGCATCACAAACGAGCAGTTCTTC
TRBJ2-5	.	few	TRBV10-2	CASRDQSEIQETQYF	TGCGCCAGCAGGGATCAGAGCGAAATCCAAGAGACCCAGTACTTC
TRBJ2-1	TRBD2	many	TRBV5-5	CASSLAPSGSYEQFF	TGTGCCAGCAGCTTGGCCCCTAGCGGGAGCTATGAGCAGTTCTTC
TRBJ1-1	TRBD1	few	TRBV20-1	CSALTGNFVDTEAFF	TGCAGTGCTCTGACAGGGAATTTTGTCGACACTGAAGCTTTCTTT
TRBJ2-6	.	many	TRBV5-1	CASSLRASGANVLTF	TGCGCCAGCAGCTTGAGGGCTTCTGGGGCCAACGTCCTGACTTTC
TRBJ1-4	.	.	TRBV15	CATSRAVGEKLFF	TGTGCCACCAGCAGAGCGGTGGGGGAAAAACTGTTTTTT
TRBJ1-6	TRBD1	.	TRBV4-2	CASSQDSGGDNSPLHF	TGTGCCAGCAGCCAAGATTCAGGGGGGGATAATTCACCCCTCCACTTT
TRBJ2-1	.	.	TRBV20-1	CSAREPLGTNEQFF	TGCAGTGCTAGAGAACCACTAGGGACCAATGAGCAGTTCTTC
TRBJ2-1	.	.	TRBV20-1	CSASPGTTGFLMGGYNEQFF	TGCAGTGCTAGTCCAGGGACTACAGGGTTCTTAATGGGGGGTTACAATGAGCAGTTCTTC
TRBJ2-5	.	few	TRBV15	CATSRESGAGETQYF	TGTGCCACCAGCAGAGAGTCGGGAGCGGGTGAGACCCAGTACTTC